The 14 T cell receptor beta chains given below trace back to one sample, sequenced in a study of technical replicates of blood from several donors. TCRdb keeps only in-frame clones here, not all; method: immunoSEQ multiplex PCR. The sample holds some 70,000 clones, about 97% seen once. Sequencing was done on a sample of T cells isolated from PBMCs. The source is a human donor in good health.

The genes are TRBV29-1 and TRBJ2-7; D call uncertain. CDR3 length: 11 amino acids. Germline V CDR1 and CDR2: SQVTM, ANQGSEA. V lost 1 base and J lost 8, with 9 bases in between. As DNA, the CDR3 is TGCAGCGTTGAAGCAGAAAACAAGCAGTACTTC. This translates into CSVEAENKQYF.

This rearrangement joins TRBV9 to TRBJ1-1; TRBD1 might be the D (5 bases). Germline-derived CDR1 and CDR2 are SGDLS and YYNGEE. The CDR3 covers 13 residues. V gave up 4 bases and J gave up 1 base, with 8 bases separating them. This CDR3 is CASSYRRNTEAFF. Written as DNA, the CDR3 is TGTGCCAGCAGCTACAGGAGGAACACTGAAGCTTTCTTT.

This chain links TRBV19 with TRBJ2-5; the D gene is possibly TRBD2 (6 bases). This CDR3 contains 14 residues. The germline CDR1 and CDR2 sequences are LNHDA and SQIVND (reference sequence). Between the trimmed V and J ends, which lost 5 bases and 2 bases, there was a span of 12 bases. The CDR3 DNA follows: TGTGCCAGTAGTCTGCTAGCGACACAAGAGACCCAGTACTTC. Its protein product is CASSLLATQETQYF.

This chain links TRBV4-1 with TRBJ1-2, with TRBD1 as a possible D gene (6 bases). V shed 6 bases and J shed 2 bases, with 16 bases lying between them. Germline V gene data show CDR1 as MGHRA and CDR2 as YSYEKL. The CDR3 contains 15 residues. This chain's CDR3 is CASRPTHTGNYGYTF. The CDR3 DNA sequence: TGCGCCAGCAGGCCAACTCATACAGGGAACTATGGCTACACCTTC.

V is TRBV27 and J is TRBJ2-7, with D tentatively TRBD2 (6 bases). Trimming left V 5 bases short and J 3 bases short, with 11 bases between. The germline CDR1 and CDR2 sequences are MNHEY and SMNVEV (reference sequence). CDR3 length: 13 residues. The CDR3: CASSLGTYYEQYF. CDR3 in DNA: TGTGCCAGCAGTCTCGGGACTTACTACGAGCAGTACTTC.

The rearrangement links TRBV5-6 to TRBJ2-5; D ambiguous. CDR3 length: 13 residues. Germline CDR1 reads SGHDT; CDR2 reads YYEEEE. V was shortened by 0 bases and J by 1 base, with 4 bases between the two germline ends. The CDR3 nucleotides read TGTGCCAGCAGCTTGGTCCTCCAAGAGACCCAGTACTTC. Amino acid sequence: CASSLVLQETQYF.

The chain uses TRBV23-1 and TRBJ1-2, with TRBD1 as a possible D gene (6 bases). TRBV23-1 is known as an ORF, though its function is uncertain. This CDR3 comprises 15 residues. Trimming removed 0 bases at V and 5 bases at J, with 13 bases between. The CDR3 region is CASSQSNRESYGYTF. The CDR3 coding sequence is TGCGCCAGCAGTCAATCGAACAGGGAATCTTATGGCTACACCTTC.

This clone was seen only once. This CDR3 is CASQRLSTDTQYF. The CDR3 DNA reads as TGTGCCAGCCAGCGCCTAAGCACAGATACGCAGTATTTT. The chain is built from TRBV11-3 and TRBJ2-3, with unresolved D. The CDR3 totals 13 residues. The V end lost 8 bases, the J end lost 0 bases, and 9 bases lay between the germline ends. Germline values: CDR1 SGHNT, CDR2 YENEEA.

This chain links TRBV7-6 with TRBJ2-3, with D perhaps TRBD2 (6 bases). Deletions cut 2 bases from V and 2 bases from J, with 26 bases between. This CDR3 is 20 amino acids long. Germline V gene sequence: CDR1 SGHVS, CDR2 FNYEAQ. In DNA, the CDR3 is TGTGCCAGCAGCTTATACGGGCAACGGGAGCTCTATCACATCACAGATACGCAGTATTTT. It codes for CASSLYGQRELYHITDTQYF.

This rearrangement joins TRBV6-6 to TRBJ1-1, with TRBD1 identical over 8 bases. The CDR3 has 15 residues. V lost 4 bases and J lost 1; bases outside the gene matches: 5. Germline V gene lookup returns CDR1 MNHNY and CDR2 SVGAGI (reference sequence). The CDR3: CASSLLGQGNTEAFF. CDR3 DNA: TGTGCCAGCAGTTTGCTTGGACAGGGGAACACTGAAGCTTTCTTT.

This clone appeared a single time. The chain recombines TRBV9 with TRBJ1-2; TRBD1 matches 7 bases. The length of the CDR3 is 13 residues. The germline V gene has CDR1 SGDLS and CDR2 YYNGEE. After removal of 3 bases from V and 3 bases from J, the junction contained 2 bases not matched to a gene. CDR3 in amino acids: CASSAGQDYGYTF. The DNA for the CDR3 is TGTGCCAGCAGCGCCGGACAGGACTATGGCTACACCTTC.

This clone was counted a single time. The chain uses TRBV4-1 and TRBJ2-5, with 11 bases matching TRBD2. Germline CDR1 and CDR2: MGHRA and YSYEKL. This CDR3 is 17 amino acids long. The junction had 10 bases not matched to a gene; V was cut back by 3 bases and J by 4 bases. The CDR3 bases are TGCGCCAGCAGCCAGGTGACTAGCGGGGACCTCCGAGAGACCCAGTACTTC. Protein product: CASSQVTSGDLRETQYF.

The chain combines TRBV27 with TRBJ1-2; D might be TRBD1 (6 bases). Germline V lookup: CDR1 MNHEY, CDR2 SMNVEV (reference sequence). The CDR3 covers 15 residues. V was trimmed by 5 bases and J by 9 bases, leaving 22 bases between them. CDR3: CASSLTTDIRGSYTF. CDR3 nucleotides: TGTGCCAGCAGTCTCACCACCGACATCAGGGGTAGCTACACCTTC.

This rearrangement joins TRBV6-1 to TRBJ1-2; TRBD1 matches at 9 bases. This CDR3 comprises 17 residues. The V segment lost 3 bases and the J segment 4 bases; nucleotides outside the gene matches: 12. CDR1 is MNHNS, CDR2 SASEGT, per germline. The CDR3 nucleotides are TGTGCCAGCAGTGATTACGGGACAGGGAGGTATGGCTATGGCTACACCTTC. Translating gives CASSDYGTGRYGYGYTF.